Below, 28 T cell receptor beta chains from the same sample are listed, as sequenced in a study of T-cell memory formation after mild COVID-19. TCRdb recomputed calls from the 5' RACE reads with MiXCR, one row per CDR3 protein. The sample lists tens of thousands of distinct CDR3 sequences, 25% to 35% occurring once. The sample taken for sequencing was PBMCs or a T cell subset sorted from them (not recorded which). The receptor set was obtained from a man aged 18 to 29 who had mild COVID-19 (a few samples of this study predate the infection). Cell type and time point are not known.

This clonotype occurred many times. This chain uses TRBV7-2 with TRBJ1-3; D remains ambiguous. Germline V gene lookup returns CDR1 SGHTA and CDR2 FQGNSA. The V gene lost 1 base and the J gene lost 2 bases, with 6 bases spanning the gap. The CDR3 totals 14 residues. The CDR3 nucleotides read TGTGCCAGCAGCTTAGTCCGGGCTGGAAACACCATATATTTT. The encoded protein is CASSLVRAGNTIYF.

Ten or more counts support this clonotype. V usage is TRBV7-6 and J usage is TRBJ1-1; TRBD1 agrees at 8 bases. Per the germline V gene, CDR1 is SGHVS and CDR2 is FNYEAQ. V lost 1 base to trimming and J lost 5 bases; unmatched junction nucleotides: 6. The length of the CDR3 is 15 residues. CDR3 DNA sequence: TGTGCCAGCAGCTTAGGGACAGGGTTAAAGACTGAAGCTTTCTTT. Protein: CASSLGTGLKTEAFF.

The chain combines TRBV12-3 or TRBV12-4 with TRBJ1-1, with D possibly matching TRBD1 (5 bases). V was pared by 5 bases and J by 7 bases, with 11 bases between. The CDR3 has 12 amino acids. CDR3 sequence reads: CASSLGHHEAFF. CDR3 nucleotide sequence: TGTGCCAGCAGTCTAGGACACCATGAAGCTTTCTTT.

This clonotype has just a few counts. V gene TRBV7-9 combines with J gene TRBJ2-5, with D unclear. CDR1 is SEHNR, CDR2 FQNEAQ, per germline (reference sequence). This CDR3 region has 14 residues. The V and J ends lost 1 base and 5 bases respectively, with 11 bases between them. The CDR3 DNA is TGTGCCAGCAGCTTAGAGCTAGGAATGGAGACCCAGTACTTC. It codes for CASSLELGMETQYF.

The sample holds many counts of this clonotype. This sequence joins TRBV18 and TRBJ2-4; TRBD1 aligns across 8 bases. The germline CDR1 and CDR2 sequences are KGHSH and LQKENI. V was clipped by 0 bases and J by 0 bases; unmatched bases: 1. The CDR3 runs to 16 residues. Written as DNA, the CDR3 is TGTGCCAGCTCACCACCGGACAGGGTAGCCAAAAACATTCAGTACTTC. Its translation: CASSPPDRVAKNIQYF.

This clonotype was found a few times. The V and J genes are TRBV7-9 and TRBJ2-5; D is possibly TRBD1 (6 bases). CDR3 length: 15 residues. Germline V gene sequence: CDR1 SEHNR, CDR2 FQNEAQ (reference sequence). V was shortened by 4 bases and J by 2 bases, with 14 bases between the two germline ends. CDR3 amino acids: CASSYYGTTQETQYF. Here the CDR3 DNA reads TGTGCCAGCAGCTACTACGGGACAACACAAGAGACCCAGTACTTC.

The genes are TRBV6-2 or TRBV6-3 and TRBJ2-3, with TRBD1 matching over 9 bases. CDR1 MNHEY and CDR2 SVGEGT come from the germline V gene. The V segment lost 5 bases and the J segment 2 bases; nucleotides outside the gene matches: 5. The CDR3 runs to 15 residues. CDR3 protein: CASSNRGRDTDTQYF. CDR3 coding DNA: TGTGCCAGCAGTAACAGGGGGCGCGACACAGATACGCAGTATTTT.

This clonotype was counted once. V and J are TRBV4-3 and TRBJ2-3, with D possibly matching TRBD2 (5 bases). The V gene's germline CDR1 is LGHNA and CDR2 YSLEER. With 0 bases removed from V and 2 bases from J, the gap between germline ends came to 12 bases. The CDR3 length is 16 residues. CDR3 sequence (DNA): TGCGCCAGCAGCCAAGAAAGCGACTACCTCACAGATACGCAGTATTTT. Protein product: CASSQESDYLTDTQYF.

This clonotype appeared a few times. CDR3: CASSLYQGYEQYF. CDR3 DNA: TGCGCCAGCAGCTTGTACCAGGGCTACGAGCAGTACTTC. V gene TRBV5-1 combines with J gene TRBJ2-7, with a possible D match to TRBD1 (5 bases). V lost 1 base to trimming and J lost 3 bases, with 8 bases between them. The CDR3 is 13 residues long. The germline V gene encodes CDR1 SGHRS and CDR2 YFSETQ.

The chain links TRBV5-4 to TRBJ2-7; D possibly corresponds to TRBD1 (5 bases). The CDR3 sequence is 14 residues long. Germline CDR1 and CDR2: SGHNT and YYREEE (reference sequence). The V end lost 4 bases, the J end lost 6 bases, and 17 bases lay between the germline ends. The CDR3 here is CASSKDWGSGEQYF. For the CDR3, the DNA is TGTGCCAGCAGCAAGGATTGGGGCAGTGGCGAGCAGTACTTC. The whole variable domain, filled in from reference TRBV5-4 and TRBJ2-7, reads ETGVTQSPTHLIKTRGQQVTLRCSSQSGHNTVSWYQQALGQGPQFIFQYYREEENGRGNFPPRFSGLQFPNYSSELNVNALELDDSALYLCASSKDWGSGEQYFGPGTRLTVT.

This chain connects TRBV27 to TRBJ2-1; TRBD2 might be the D (5 bases). This CDR3 is built from 15 residues. The V gene's germline CDR1 is MNHEY and CDR2 SMNVEV (reference sequence). V dropped 3 bases and J dropped 3 bases, with 12 bases sitting between them. The CDR3 loop reads CASSLVGLLYNEQFF. The CDR3 DNA is TGTGCCAGCAGTTTGGTCGGACTGCTCTACAATGAGCAGTTCTTC.

This clonotype was observed a handful of times. This chain uses TRBV10-3 with TRBJ2-5, with a possible D match to TRBD1 (5 bases). This CDR3 has 15 amino acids. V was shortened by 3 bases and J by 5 bases, with 16 bases between the two germline ends. The V gene's germline CDR1 is ENHRY and CDR2 SYGVKD. The DNA for the CDR3 is TGTGCCATCAGTGAACCGGGCAGGGCAACGGAGACCCAGTACTTC. Encoded protein: CAISEPGRATETQYF.

The V and J genes are TRBV15 and TRBJ2-5; D is possibly TRBD1 or TRBD2 (5 bases each). The CDR3 runs 16 residues. From germline, CDR1 is LNHNV and CDR2 YYDKDF (reference sequence). Between the trimmed V and J ends, which lost 1 base and 3 bases, there was a span of 15 bases. The DNA for the CDR3 is TGTGCCACCAGCAGAGCTGGACCTCGGGGCAAAGAGACCCAGTACTTC. Protein: CATSRAGPRGKETQYF. Full variable domain (outside the CDR3, taken from reference TRBV15 and TRBJ2-5): DAMVIQNPRYQVTQFGKPVTLSCSQTLNHNVMYWYQQKSSQAPKLLFHYYDKDFNNEADTPDNFQSRRPNTSFCFLDIRSPGLGDTAMYLCATSRAGPRGKETQYFGPGTRLLVL.

The chain recombines TRBV6-5 with TRBJ1-5; D is possibly TRBD1 (5 bases). V was pared by 7 bases and J by 3 bases, with 10 bases between. This CDR3 has 13 residues. CDR1 is MNHEY and CDR2 is SVGAGI in the germline V gene. The CDR3 DNA is TGTGCCAGCACCCAGGGAGTCAATCAGCCCCAGCATTTT. As protein: CASTQGVNQPQHF.

In this sample, this clonotype turned up many times. The genes are TRBV12-3 or TRBV12-4 and TRBJ2-7, with 10 bases that match TRBD1. The CDR3 is made up of 14 amino acids. V shed 1 base and J 6 bases; nucleotides not matched to a gene: 3. The CDR3 bases are TGTGCCAGCAGTTTAGGGGACAGGGGTCGCGAGCAGTACTTC. It encodes CASSLGDRGREQYF.

This clonotype was picked up a small number of times. This chain connects TRBV7-9 to TRBJ1-3; D gene unclear. The length of the CDR3 is 15 residues. Germline loops: CDR1 SEHNR, CDR2 FQNEAQ (reference sequence). V shed 5 bases and J shed 0 bases, with 11 bases lying between them. The DNA of the CDR3 is TGTGCCAGCAGCGCCGCCGTCAGCTCTGGAAACACCATATATTTT. Protein: CASSAAVSSGNTIYF.

The table lists this clonotype with a few counts. This chain joins TRBV7-3 and TRBJ2-3; D perhaps matches TRBD1 (6 bases). Trimming removed 0 bases at V and 3 bases at J, with 10 bases between. CDR3 length: 15 amino acids. Per germline, CDR1 SGHTA and CDR2 FQGTGA. The CDR3 coding sequence is TGTGCCAGCAGCTTAACCGCTGGACAGACAGATACGCAGTATTTT. This gives the protein CASSLTAGQTDTQYF.

This clonotype was detected only a few times. The chain joins TRBV5-1 to TRBJ2-6, with no clear D. CDR3 length: 15 residues. V was shortened by 7 bases and J by 0 bases, with 11 bases between the two germline ends. Germline V gene lookup returns CDR1 SGHRS and CDR2 YFSETQ. Here the CDR3 reads CASSDTISGANVLTF. CDR3 nucleotide sequence: TGCGCCAGCTCGGATACGATCTCTGGGGCCAACGTCCTGACTTTC.

This clonotype turned up a few times. The chain carries TRBV27 and TRBJ1-5; TRBD1 is a possible D gene (6 bases). CDR3 size: 17 residues. Trimming cost V 0 bases and J 1 base, with 13 bases left between them. In germline, CDR1 is MNHEY, CDR2 SMNVEV (reference sequence). This chain's CDR3 is CASSLSAGAVSNQPQHF. CDR3 nucleotides: TGTGCCAGCAGTTTATCGGCAGGGGCCGTAAGCAATCAGCCCCAGCATTTT.

This clonotype was recorded a few times. V usage is TRBV4-3 and J usage is TRBJ2-7; 7 nucleotides agree with TRBD1. Trimming removed 6 bases from V and 5 bases from J; junction bases left unmatched: 10. This CDR3 spans 14 amino acids. CDR1 and CDR2 from the germline V gene are LGHNA and YSLEER. CDR3 bases: TGCGCCAGCAGAAGGGACAGAGACTTAAACGAGCAGTACTTC. This codes for CASRRDRDLNEQYF.

The chain recombines TRBV6-5 with TRBJ1-1; D possibly corresponds to TRBD1 (5 bases). The CDR3 consists of 15 residues. Germline CDR1 and CDR2: MNHEY and SVGAGI. Trimming took 5 bases from V and 4 from J, leaving 17 bases between them. This CDR3 reads CASSERGWTGTEAFF. DNA for the CDR3: TGTGCCAGCAGTGAACGGGGGTGGACGGGCACTGAAGCTTTCTTT.

Concerning this clonotype itself: The junction shows a germline mismatch at one end, possibly a read error. This chain connects TRBV12-3 or TRBV12-4 to TRBJ1-3; no clear D. The CDR3 covers 14 residues. CDR3 in DNA: TGTGACAGCAGTTTTTACAGCTTTGGAAACACCATATATTTT. Translation: CDSSFYSFGNTIYF.

V usage is TRBV7-2 and J usage is TRBJ2-5; D possibly corresponds to TRBD2 (5 bases). The germline CDR1 and CDR2 sequences are SGHTA and FQGNSA. Between the trimmed V and J ends, which lost 5 bases and 5 bases, there was a span of 18 bases. This CDR3 has 15 amino acids. This CDR3 is CASSTRAPHWETQYF. The CDR3 DNA reads as TGTGCCAGCAGCACGCGGGCCCCCCATTGGGAGACCCAGTACTTC.

The V call is TRBV5-5, the J call TRBJ1-2; D remains ambiguous. V lost 4 bases and J lost 4, with 8 bases in between. Germline CDR1 reads SGHKS; CDR2 reads YYEKEE (reference sequence). The CDR3 extends over 12 amino acids. The DNA for the CDR3 is TGTGCCAGCAGCCTGGGCACCTATGGCTACACCTTC. This codes for CASSLGTYGYTF.

This clonotype came up a few times. The gene calls are TRBV7-3 and TRBJ2-2; the match to TRBD1 covers 9 bases. The CDR3 runs to 16 residues. Trimming removed 4 bases from V and 6 bases from J; junction bases left unmatched: 9. Germline V gives CDR1 SGHTA, CDR2 FQGTGA. CDR3 residues: CASSSVRTGDPGELFF. CDR3 nucleotides: TGTGCCAGCAGCTCTGTCCGGACAGGGGATCCCGGGGAGCTGTTTTTT.

The chain is built from TRBV2 and TRBJ2-3, with a weak D call TRBD2 (6 bases). The CDR3 runs to 18 residues. Germline lookup yields CDR1 SNHLY and CDR2 FYNNEI. V was pared by 3 bases and J by 3 bases, with 22 bases between. CDR3 bases: TGTGCCAGCAGTGAGGGGGAGGACCCCCAGTATGTGACAGATACGCAGTATTTT. Residues: CASSEGEDPQYVTDTQYF. The complete variable domain, with remaining parts taken from reference TRBV2 and TRBJ2-3, reads EPEVTQTPSHQVTQMGQEVILRCVPISNHLYFYWYRQILGQKVEFLVSFYNNEISEKSEIFDDQFSVERPDGSNFTLKIRSTKLEDSAMYFCASSEGEDPQYVTDTQYFGPGTRLTVL.

This clonotype appeared a few times. This chain links TRBV29-1 with TRBJ2-1; D gene unclear. Germline V gene sequence: CDR1 SQVTM, CDR2 ANQGSEA. V lost 7 bases to trimming and J lost 0 bases, with 10 bases between them. The CDR3 totals 13 residues. The CDR3 bases are TGCAGCGCGGAGAGGAGCTCCTACAATGAGCAGTTCTTC. Its translation is CSAERSSYNEQFF.

This clonotype was seen a few times. The chain uses TRBV5-4 and TRBJ2-1; 9 nucleotides match TRBD1. V was clipped by 0 bases and J by 5 bases; unmatched bases: 0. This CDR3 region has 14 residues. Germline CDR1 and CDR2: SGHNT and YYREEE (reference sequence). The DNA for the CDR3 is TGTGCCAGCAGCTTGGGGGACAGGGACAATGAGCAGTTCTTC. Its protein is CASSLGDRDNEQFF.